The present entry profiles one T cell receptor (beta chain) with its context. Per the authors' pipeline: Nucleated cell number was recorded as an estimate derived from reference gene primer amplification. The protocol was immunoSEQ multiplex PCR, while the TCRdb copy is restricted to in-frame clones and leaves out a portion. V, J and clone size are taken as reported in that table, and D and trimming were inferred from the DNA itself. The sample records around 290,000 clones, approximately 89% being singletons. The V gene's germline CDR1 is SGDLS and CDR2 YYNGEE. CDR3 size: 15 residues. Trimming stripped 6 bases from V and 5 bases from J, with 20 bases between. This sample stems from a study of blood T cell repertoires in COVID-19. Study-wide context: COVID-19 samples from acute and convalescent phases originated in the United States, Italy and Spain. Sample material is recorded as cDNA or gDNA derived from T cells, B-cell-depleted T cells, or PBMCs.

Material for sequencing was peripheral blood. V is TRBV9 and J is TRBJ1-2; D might be TRBD1 (5 bases). The receptor's source is a woman between 45 and 65 years old who had recovered from COVID-19. The CDR3 reads CASTLHGEGTYGYTF. The CDR3 region has the DNA TGTGCCAGCACCCTTCATGGGGAGGGGACGTATGGCTACACCTTC.